The 29 T cell receptor beta chains given below trace back to one sample, sequenced in a study of blood T cell repertoires in COVID-19 (dated by TCRdb to 2020 to 2022). Libraries were constructed by the immunoSEQ multiplex PCR assay. In its TCRdb copy, this immuneACCESS table keeps in-frame sequences only and misses some clones. Where compared with another copy, unresolved V genes explain less than half of these, and the others have no known cause. Across this sample there are 200,000 to 250,000 clones, with 80% to 90% seen only once. Around 9.3% of the sample is held by the ten biggest clonotypes. Material: peripheral blood. All receptors come from a woman of 80 years or more with acute or convalescent COVID-19.

The rearrangement joins TRBV10-2 to TRBJ2-3; weak D call: TRBD2 (5 bases). V was cut by 6 bases and J by 6 bases, with 7 bases left in between. The CDR3 covers 11 residues. Germline V lookup: CDR1 WSHSY, CDR2 SAAADI. CDR3 in amino acids: CASRWRDTQYF. CDR3 in DNA: TGCGCCAGCAGGTGGAGGGATACGCAGTATTTT.

This clone was observed once. The chain combines TRBV29-1 with TRBJ1-6; D remains ambiguous. Germline V CDR1 and CDR2: SQVTM, ANQGSEA. The CDR3 covers 17 residues. Trimming stripped 0 bases from V and 0 bases from J, with 12 bases between. For the CDR3, the DNA is TGCAGCGTTGAAGATCTTACGGCTAGCTCCTATAATTCACCCCTCCACTTT. This translates into CSVEDLTASSYNSPLHF.

The V and J genes are TRBV6-5 and TRBJ2-7, with 10 bases identical to TRBD2. CDR1 and CDR2 (germline): MNHEY, SVGAGI. The junction had 7 bases not matched to a gene; V was cut back by 6 bases and J by 2 bases. CDR3 size: 15 residues. The CDR3 DNA reads as TGTGCCAGCAGGACCTGGACTAGCGGAGCCTACGAGCAGTACTTC. Amino acid sequence: CASRTWTSGAYEQYF.

This chain joins TRBV29-1 and TRBJ1-2; no clear D. CDR1 SQVTM and CDR2 ANQGSEA come from the germline V gene. V lost 3 bases and J 0 bases, leaving 11 bases between the germline ends. The CDR3 has 14 amino acids. The CDR3 protein is CSVERRGANYGYTF. The CDR3 DNA is TGCAGCGTTGAGCGTCGAGGAGCTAACTATGGCTACACCTTC. Complete variable domain (other parts from reference TRBV29-1 and TRBJ1-2): SAVISQKPSRDICQRGTSLTIQCQVDSQVTMMFWYRQQPGQSLTLIATANQGSEATYESGFVIDKFPISRPNLTFSTLTVSNMSPEDSSIYLCSVERRGANYGYTFGSGTRLTVV.

The chain combines TRBV3-1 (or the pseudogene TRBV3-2) with TRBJ2-7, with D perhaps matching TRBD1 (6 bases). Trimming removed 4 bases from V and 4 bases from J, with 14 bases in between. The V gene's germline CDR1 is LGHDT and CDR2 YNNKEL (reference sequence). The CDR3 runs to 14 residues. The CDR3 sequence: CASSPGQLLYEQYF. For the CDR3, the DNA is TGTGCCAGCAGCCCAGGACAGCTTTTATACGAGCAGTACTTC.

This clone has a handful of counts. The CDR3: CASSPTRDPPETQYF. The CDR3 DNA reads TGTGCCAGCTCACCTACGCGGGACCCGCCCGAGACCCAGTACTTC. The chain uses TRBV18 and TRBJ2-5; TRBD2 might be the D (6 bases). Trimming cost V 3 bases and J 5 bases, with 16 bases left between them. This CDR3 contains 15 residues. Germline lookup yields CDR1 KGHSH and CDR2 LQKENI.

This clone was detected once. The chain combines TRBV9 with TRBJ2-2; TRBD2 matches 7 bases. V lost 4 bases, J lost 5 bases, and 11 bases stayed unmatched. This CDR3 has 16 amino acids. Per germline, CDR1 SGDLS and CDR2 YYNGEE. The CDR3 DNA reads as TGTGCCAGCAGCCTGACTAGCTTCCAAGAGACCGGGGAGCTGTTTTTT. Protein sequence: CASSLTSFQETGELFF.

Remarks on this clone: Different DNA sequences within this sample yield the same CDR3. The chain links TRBV29-1 to TRBJ2-3, with TRBD2 identical over 8 bases. V trimming: 2 bases; J trimming: 1 base; junction bases outside the gene matches: 2. The germline gives CDR1 SQVTM, CDR2 ANQGSEA. This CDR3 region has 14 residues. In nucleotides, the CDR3 is TGCAGCGTTGAACTAGCGGGCGGCACAGATACGCAGTATTTT. Its translation is CSVELAGGTDTQYF.

The chain has TRBV7-6 and TRBJ2-6; tentative D call: TRBD2 (5 bases). The CDR3 contains 17 residues. Germline V gene sequence: CDR1 SGHVS, CDR2 FNYEAQ. V dropped 5 bases and J dropped 1 base, with 15 bases sitting between them. CDR3 DNA: TGTGCCAGCAGCCCTAGCCCCGGCGGTTCTGGGGCCAACGTCCTGACTTTC. Amino acids: CASSPSPGGSGANVLTF.

The rearrangement joins TRBV11-3 to TRBJ2-7; D is possibly TRBD2 (6 bases). CDR3 length: 14 residues. CDR1 and CDR2 from the germline V gene are SGHNT and YENEEA. Trimming left V 4 bases short and J 1 base short, with 11 bases between. The CDR3 sequence: CASSYRDLSYEQYF. The DNA of the CDR3 is TGTGCCAGCAGCTACCGGGACTTGTCCTACGAGCAGTACTTC.

The V call is TRBV4-1, the J call TRBJ1-4, with 12 bases matching TRBD1. The ends lost 2 bases at V and 7 bases at J; junction bases unmatched: 17. The germline gives CDR1 MGHRA, CDR2 YSYEKL. The CDR3 is 20 residues long. Here the CDR3 reads CASSQSLTGTGGSSGEKLFF. CDR3 nucleotide sequence: TGCGCCAGCAGCCAAAGCCTTACCGGGACAGGGGGCTCGAGTGGTGAAAAACTGTTTTTT.

The chain has TRBV7-2 and TRBJ1-1, with TRBD1 matching over 8 bases. CDR3 size: 14 residues. Germline V gene sequence: CDR1 SGHTA, CDR2 FQGNSA. The junction had 7 bases not matched to a gene; V was cut back by 5 bases and J by 5 bases. The CDR3 sequence is CASSLDRGWTEAFF. Here the CDR3 DNA reads TGTGCCAGCAGCCTCGACAGGGGTTGGACTGAAGCTTTCTTT.

Turning to this clone: A read error may produce the germline difference seen at one junction end. The V and J genes are TRBV10-1 and TRBJ2-3, with TRBD2 matching over 12 bases. The germline V gene encodes CDR1 WNHNN and CDR2 SYGVQD (reference sequence). This CDR3 spans 15 amino acids. The CDR3 bases are TGCGCCAGCAGTCTGACTAGCGGGAGTGCAGATGCGCAGTATTTT. Its protein product is CASSLTSGSADAQYF.

This chain uses TRBV6-5 with TRBJ1-2; weak D call: TRBD1 (5 bases). The V end lost 6 bases, the J end lost 2 bases, and 13 bases lay between the germline ends. This CDR3 contains 14 residues. Germline V gene lookup returns CDR1 MNHEY and CDR2 SVGAGI. CDR3 in amino acids: CASSAPGGNYGYTF. The CDR3 DNA reads TGTGCCAGCAGCGCCCCCGGGGGGAACTATGGCTACACCTTC.

The gene calls are TRBV19 and TRBJ2-3; tentative D call: TRBD2 (6 bases). The germline CDR1 and CDR2 sequences are LNHDA and SQIVND (reference sequence). V shed 5 bases and J shed 6 bases, with 12 bases lying between them. The CDR3 runs 13 residues. This chain's CDR3 is CASSPASVDTQYF. The CDR3 DNA is TGTGCCAGTAGTCCGGCTAGCGTCGATACGCAGTATTTT.

The rearrangement links TRBV12-2 to TRBJ1-3; TRBD1, the D gene given by the table, was not confirmed from the DNA. TRBV12-2 is reported as a pseudogene. This CDR3 has 15 amino acids. The CDR3 DNA is TGTGCAAGTCGCGCCCTCAGGGGACCTGGAAACACCATATATTTT. Translating it yields CASRALRGPGNTIYF.

The chain recombines TRBV19 with TRBJ2-7, with 10 bases that match TRBD1. CDR1 is LNHDA, CDR2 SQIVND, per germline (reference sequence). The CDR3 has 14 amino acids. V gave up 8 bases and J gave up 5 bases; unmatched junction bases: 9. The CDR3 bases are TGTGCCAGTGCCACTGGGACAGGGGTCCACGAGCAGTACTTC. Protein sequence: CASATGTGVHEQYF.

This clone showed up just a few times. The genes are TRBV2 and TRBJ1-5; 7 nucleotides align to TRBD1. Germline-derived CDR1 and CDR2 are SNHLY and FYNNEI. V was clipped by 8 bases and J by 1 base; unmatched bases: 5. The CDR3 runs 14 residues. This chain's CDR3 is CASGGQLSNQPQHF. The CDR3 DNA sequence: TGTGCCAGCGGGGGACAGTTGAGCAATCAGCCCCAGCATTTT.

This rearrangement joins TRBV7-2 to TRBJ2-7; TRBD1 matches 8 bases. The CDR3 runs to 14 residues. J was trimmed by 2 bases and V by 1 base; bases with no gene match: 1. The germline V gene encodes CDR1 SGHTA and CDR2 FQGNSA. The CDR3 here is CASSLDRGAYEQYF. The CDR3 coding sequence is TGTGCCAGCAGCTTAGACAGGGGGGCCTACGAGCAGTACTTC.

Notes on this clone: The junction departs from germline at one end; a sequencing error may be responsible. The chain links TRBV7-7 to TRBJ2-2; 9 nucleotides match TRBD1. Germline V gene data show CDR1 as SSHAT and CDR2 as FNYEAQ (reference sequence). The CDR3 spans 16 residues. The CDR3 region is CASSPQDRGIPGELFF. The DNA of the CDR3 is TGTGCTAGCAGCCCCCAGGACAGGGGTATCCCCGGGGAGCTGTTTTTT.

V usage is TRBV15 and J usage is TRBJ1-2; D is unresolved. V was trimmed by 0 bases and J by 0 bases, leaving 5 bases between them. CDR3 length: 14 residues. Germline CDR1 and CDR2: LNHNV and YYDKDF (reference sequence). The CDR3 DNA is TGTGCCACCAGCAGAGAGGCTGCTAACTATGGCTACACCTTC. Its translation is CATSREAANYGYTF. Full variable domain (missing parts from reference TRBV15 and TRBJ1-2): DAMVIQNPRYQVTQFGKPVTLSCSQTLNHNVMYWYQQKSSQAPKLLFHYYDKDFNNEADTPDNFQSRRPNTSFCFLDIRSPGLGDTAMYLCATSREAANYGYTFGSGTRLTVV.

V usage is TRBV7-9 and J usage is TRBJ1-2; weak D call: TRBD1 (6 bases). The CDR3 consists of 14 residues. V lost 2 bases and J lost 7, with 14 bases in between. Germline CDR1 is SEHNR and CDR2 is FQNEAQ (reference sequence). Here the CDR3 reads CASSLTGSLVGYTF. The CDR3 DNA is TGTGCCAGCAGCTTAACAGGGTCTCTGGTTGGCTACACCTTC.

J is TRBJ1-6 and V is TRBV5-8; tentative D call: TRBD1 (5 bases). The CDR3 has 17 residues. Germline CDR1 is SGHTS and CDR2 is YDEGEE. The V end was cut by 2 bases, the J end by 0 bases, with 12 bases between. The CDR3 bases are TGTGCCAGCAGCTTAAGTCGACAGAGCTCCTATAATTCACCCCTCCACTTT. This translates into CASSLSRQSSYNSPLHF.

The chain employs TRBV15 and TRBJ1-2, with 8 bases identical to TRBD1. After removal of 4 bases from V and 2 bases from J, the junction contained 3 bases not matched to a gene. The CDR3 is made up of 14 amino acids. CDR1 and CDR2 (germline): LNHNV, YYDKDF (reference sequence). Here the CDR3 DNA reads TGTGCCACCAGCATTAGACAGGGGAACTATGGCTACACCTTC. Translating it yields CATSIRQGNYGYTF.

This clone was detected a few times. The CDR3 DNA is TGTGCCAGCAGCCCTACTAGCGGGATCTCCTCGGGGGAGCAGTTCTTC. It encodes CASSPTSGISSGEQFF. The rearrangement uses TRBV9 and TRBJ2-1; 10 positions agree with TRBD2. V lost 4 bases, J lost 10 bases, and 14 bases stayed unmatched. From germline, CDR1 is SGDLS and CDR2 YYNGEE. There are 16 residues in the CDR3.

This clone was seen a single time. This sequence joins TRBV30 and TRBJ1-6; 9 positions match TRBD1. CDR1 and CDR2 (germline): GTSNPN, SVGIG (reference sequence). Trimming at V came to 8 bases and at J to 6 bases, leaving 5 bases not matched to a gene. The CDR3 consists of 13 residues. In nucleotides, the CDR3 is TGTGCCGGACAGGGGTTGGGTAATTCACCCCTCCACTTT. Protein: CAGQGLGNSPLHF.

This clone has a single count. The chain carries TRBV18 and TRBJ1-4, with 7 bases lining up with TRBD1. CDR3 length: 14 residues. Trimming cost V 6 bases and J 3 bases; bases outside gene matches: 4. CDR1 KGHSH and CDR2 LQKENI come from the germline V gene. In DNA, the CDR3 is TGTGCCAGCTCCCGGGGACAGTCTAATGAAAAACTGTTTTTT. This codes for CASSRGQSNEKLFF.

The chain joins TRBV12-3 or TRBV12-4 to TRBJ2-7; D is possibly TRBD2 (6 bases). Trimming pared 8 bases from V and 3 bases from J, leaving 14 bases between. The CDR3 has 13 residues. The CDR3 spells CASGAGRNYEQYF. CDR3 sequence (DNA): TGTGCCAGCGGGGCGGGGCGGAACTACGAGCAGTACTTC.

This sequence joins TRBV7-9 and TRBJ1-1; the match to TRBD1 covers 8 bases. Germline CDR1 reads SEHNR; CDR2 reads FQNEAQ (reference sequence). V trimming: 2 bases; J trimming: 6 bases; junction bases outside the gene matches: 2. This CDR3 contains 13 residues. The CDR3 DNA reads TGTGCCAGCAGCTTACAGGGGGCCGCTGAAGCTTTCTTT. Translation: CASSLQGAAEAFF.